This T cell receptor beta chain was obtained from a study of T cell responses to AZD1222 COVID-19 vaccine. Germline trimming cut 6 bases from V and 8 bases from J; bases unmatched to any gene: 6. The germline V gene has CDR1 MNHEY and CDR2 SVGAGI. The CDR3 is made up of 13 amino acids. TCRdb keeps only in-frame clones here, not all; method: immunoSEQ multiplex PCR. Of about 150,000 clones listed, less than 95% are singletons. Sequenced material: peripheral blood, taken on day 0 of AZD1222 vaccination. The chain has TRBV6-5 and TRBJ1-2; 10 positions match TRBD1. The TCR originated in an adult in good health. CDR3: CASRRQGAVGYTF. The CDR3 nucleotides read TGTGCCAGCAGGAGACAGGGGGCGGTCGGCTACACCTTC.